What follows are 7 T cell receptor beta chains derived from one specimen sequenced in a study of breast tumors, draining lymph nodes, adjacent tissues. One entry per CDR3 protein, called by TCRdb with MiXCR from the multiplex PCR reads. Of 20,000 to 30,000 distinct CDR3 sequences listed, roughly a quarter are singletons. The sequencing sample was made of breast tumor tissue. All receptors come from a female donor with breast cancer. Some clones in this sample may be carry-over from other donors' samples.

This clonotype was counted at least ten times. The chain joins TRBV19 to TRBJ2-4; D unresolved. Deletions cut 3 bases from V and 7 bases from J, with 7 bases between. The germline V gene encodes CDR1 LNHDA and CDR2 SQIVND (reference sequence). The CDR3 totals 12 residues. For the CDR3, the DNA is TGTGCCAGTAGTATCCCGAGGAACATTCAGTACTTC. Protein: CASSIPRNIQYF. Complete variable domain (other parts from reference TRBV19 and TRBJ2-4): DGGITQSPKYLFRKEGQNVTLSCEQNLNHDAMYWYRQDPGQGLRLIYYSQIVNDFQKGDIAEGYSVSREKKESFPLTVTSAQKNPTAFYLCASSIPRNIQYFGAGTRLSVL.

This clonotype was recorded at least ten times. This rearrangement joins TRBV20-1 to TRBJ2-5; 8 positions match TRBD1. V lost 4 bases, J lost 4 bases, and 2 bases stayed unmatched. The CDR3 is 12 residues long. Germline V lookup: CDR1 DFQATT, CDR2 SNEGSKA (reference sequence). The CDR3 loop reads CSAIGTGETQYF. The CDR3 DNA reads as TGCAGTGCTATCGGGACAGGAGAGACCCAGTACTTC.

As regards this clonotype: This could be a read error, since a much larger clone is one nucleotide away. V gene TRBV20-1 combines with J gene TRBJ2-1; 10 bases map to TRBD2. After removal of 4 bases from V and 11 bases from J, the junction contained 5 bases not matched to a gene. Germline V gene sequence: CDR1 DFQATT, CDR2 SNEGSKA (reference sequence). The CDR3 has 12 residues. For the CDR3, the DNA is TGCAGTGCTAAGCCTAGCGGGGGACAGCAGTTCTTC. Protein: CSAKPSGGQQFF.

A remark on this clonotype: One end of the junction varies from germline; a read error may be responsible. V is TRBV4-2 and J is TRBJ2-2; 11 bases line up with TRBD1. Per the germline V gene, CDR1 is LGHNA and CDR2 is YNFKEQ. This CDR3 contains 19 residues. The CDR3 DNA reads TGTGCCAGCAGCCACTCTGGGACAGGGGGATTTATGAACACCGGAGAGCTGCTTTTT. Its protein is CASSHSGTGGFMNTGELLF.

This clonotype appeared many times. The chain uses TRBV27 and TRBJ2-1; TRBD2 matches 7 bases. J lost 2 bases, V lost 6 bases, and 4 bases had no gene match. The germline V gene encodes CDR1 MNHEY and CDR2 SMNVEV (reference sequence). This CDR3 has 14 residues. The CDR3 coding sequence is TGTGCCAGCAGCCGACGGGGGGCCTACAATGAGCAGTTCTTC. It codes for CASSRRGAYNEQFF.

The chain couples TRBV28 to TRBJ1-2; D is perhaps TRBD1 (6 bases). CDR1 and CDR2 from the germline V gene are MDHEN and SYDVKM. The CDR3 is 14 amino acids. Between the trimmed V and J ends, which lost 7 bases and 2 bases, there was a span of 14 bases. CDR3 bases: TGTGCCAGCAAGCGACCGGGACAAAACTATGGCTACACCTTC. It is translated as CASKRPGQNYGYTF.

As to this clonotype: A much larger clone differs from this one at a single base, so this may be a read error. This sequence joins TRBV28 and TRBJ2-7; no clear D. V dropped 4 bases and J dropped 6 bases, with 16 bases sitting between them. The V gene's germline CDR1 is MDHEN and CDR2 SYDVKM. The CDR3 is 14 residues long. CDR3 sequence reads: CASSSQPVTCEQYF. Written as DNA, the CDR3 is TGTGCCAGCAGTTCCCAACCCGTAACCTGCGAGCAGTACTTC. Variable domain in full (rest from reference TRBV28 and TRBJ2-7): DVKVTQSSRYLVKRTGEKVFLECVQDMDHENMFWYRQDPGLGLRLIYFSYDVKMKEKGDIPEGYSVSREKKERFSLILESASTNQTSMYLCASSSQPVTCEQYFGPGTRLTVT.